These 17 T cell receptor beta chains came from one sample sequenced in a study of beta chain features in type 1 diabetes. Expressed TCRB transcripts were sequenced because the isolated RNA had all been reverse transcribed beforehand. TCRdb's copy holds only in-frame clones and misses some; the assay was immunoSEQ multiplex PCR. The table shows more than 130,000 clones, with 6.9% occurring only once. The material sequenced was central memory CD4+ T cells from blood. The receptor source for this set is a woman in her thirties in good health.

In this sample, this clone turned up a few times. The chain links TRBV7-9 to TRBJ2-3, with TRBD1 matching 9 bases. Germline CDR1 reads SEHNR; CDR2 reads FQNEAQ (reference sequence). Germline trimming cut 5 bases from V and 1 base from J; bases unmatched to any gene: 7. This CDR3 region has 16 residues. In DNA, the CDR3 is TGTGCCAGCAGCGTTGGGACAGGGTTGGGCACAGATACGCAGTATTTT. This translates into CASSVGTGLGTDTQYF.

This chain uses TRBV15 with TRBJ2-3; 11 bases are shared with TRBD1. Trimming removed 9 bases from V and 1 base from J; junction bases left unmatched: 6. The CDR3 spans 15 residues. Germline V CDR1 and CDR2: LNHNV, YYDKDF (reference sequence). The CDR3 bases are TGTGCCACGCGGACAGGGGGCTTTGGCACAGATACGCAGTATTTT. It codes for CATRTGGFGTDTQYF.

This clone was detected a few times. This CDR3 is also generated by other DNA sequences in the sample. The chain recombines TRBV5-1 with TRBJ2-7, with TRBD1 matching over 9 bases. The V and J ends lost 3 bases and 5 bases, in that order; junction bases with no gene match: 3. The germline gives CDR1 SGHRS, CDR2 YFSETQ. The CDR3 extends over 13 amino acids. CDR3: CASSSQGANEQYF. CDR3 in DNA: TGCGCCAGCAGCTCACAGGGGGCCAACGAGCAGTACTTC.

The table lists this clone with a few counts. V is TRBV28 and J is TRBJ2-5, with TRBD2 matching 11 bases. The CDR3 is 16 residues long. The ends lost 6 bases at V and 8 bases at J; junction bases unmatched: 14. CDR1 is MDHEN and CDR2 is SYDVKM in the germline V gene. CDR3 bases: TGTGCCAGCAGCCGAGGACTAGCGGGCTTAGATGTTACCCAGTACTTC. This sequence encodes CASSRGLAGLDVTQYF.

This clone occurred a few times. The chain joins TRBV9 to TRBJ2-1; the match to TRBD2 covers 12 bases. This CDR3 is 17 amino acids long. Trimming cost V 3 bases and J 7 bases; bases outside gene matches: 11. Germline CDR1 SGDLS, CDR2 YYNGEE. The CDR3 sequence is CASSGRLAGALSNEQFF. CDR3 DNA sequence: TGTGCCAGCAGCGGAAGACTAGCGGGAGCGCTTTCGAATGAGCAGTTCTTC.

This clone turned up a few times. V and J are TRBV6-5 and TRBJ2-7; 8 nucleotides match TRBD2. This CDR3 has 15 amino acids. V shed 5 bases and J 5 bases; nucleotides not matched to a gene: 11. Germline V gene lookup returns CDR1 MNHEY and CDR2 SVGAGI. The CDR3, as DNA: TGTGCCAGCAGTGTTAGAGCGGGAGAAATCCACGAGCAGTACTTC. Its protein is CASSVRAGEIHEQYF.

This clone was found many times. The rearrangement joins TRBV28 to TRBJ2-5; D gene uncertain. Trimming left V 3 bases short and J 1 base short, with 12 bases between. The V gene's germline CDR1 is MDHEN and CDR2 SYDVKM. This CDR3 region has 15 residues. The CDR3 DNA reads as TGTGCCAGCAGTTTCCAGGTCCAGGCCCAAGAGACCCAGTACTTC. This encodes CASSFQVQAQETQYF.

V usage is TRBV9 and J usage is TRBJ1-1; 7 bases match TRBD1. Trimming removed 3 bases from V and 1 base from J; junction bases left unmatched: 9. The germline V gene has CDR1 SGDLS and CDR2 YYNGEE. The CDR3 has 16 amino acids. CDR3 protein: CASSDFPGTENTEAFF. The CDR3, as DNA: TGTGCCAGCAGCGACTTTCCCGGGACAGAGAACACTGAAGCTTTCTTT.

The rearrangement joins TRBV7-2 to TRBJ2-5; a possible D gene is TRBD1 (6 bases). In germline, CDR1 is SGHTA, CDR2 FQGNSA. V lost 3 bases and J lost 5, with 13 bases in between. The CDR3 is made up of 14 amino acids. DNA of the CDR3: TGTGCCAGCAGCTTCGGCAGGGGTGCGGAGACCCAGTACTTC. Its protein is CASSFGRGAETQYF.

This clone counts as medium-sized. The genes are TRBV29-1 and TRBJ2-5, with 8 bases fitting TRBD2. The V and J ends lost 7 bases and 4 bases, in that order; junction bases with no gene match: 8. CDR3 length equals 13 residues. CDR1 is SQVTM and CDR2 is ANQGSEA in the germline V gene. The CDR3 loop reads CSAEAGVRETQYF. CDR3 sequence (DNA): TGCAGCGCCGAAGCGGGAGTGCGAGAGACCCAGTACTTC.

This clone was picked up a small number of times. This CDR3 reads CATKGGPGETQYF. CDR3 nucleotides: TGTGCCACCAAGGGAGGGCCGGGGGAGACCCAGTACTTC. The rearrangement uses TRBV28 and TRBJ2-5; 7 positions match TRBD2. J gave up 5 bases and V 10 bases, and 10 bases lay outside the gene matches. In germline, CDR1 is MDHEN, CDR2 SYDVKM. CDR3 length equals 13 residues.

The chain uses TRBV5-4 and TRBJ1-2; maybe TRBD1 (6 bases). The CDR3 is 13 residues long. The germline gives CDR1 SGHNT, CDR2 YYREEE (reference sequence). V was pared by 7 bases and J by 4 bases, with 14 bases between. The DNA for the CDR3 is TGTGCCAGCTTACAACAGGGCGGCTATGGCTACACCTTC. Translation: CASLQQGGYGYTF.

In this sample, this clone turned up a few times. The V and J genes are TRBV5-1 and TRBJ2-6, with no clear D. V was cut by 4 bases and J by 0 bases, with 8 bases left in between. Germline V gives CDR1 SGHRS, CDR2 YFSETQ. This CDR3 region has 15 residues. CDR3 sequence (DNA): TGCGCCAGCAGCCCCTCGAGCTCTGGGGCCAACGTCCTGACTTTC. The encoded protein is CASSPSSSGANVLTF.

The chain is built from TRBV14 and TRBJ2-5; a weak D match, TRBD1 (5 bases). The CDR3 is 16 residues long. The germline V and J ends were trimmed by 1 base and 0 bases, with 12 bases remaining between them. The germline V gene encodes CDR1 SGHDN and CDR2 FVKESK. CDR3 region: CASSQVTENYQETQYF. The CDR3 coding sequence is TGTGCCAGCAGCCAAGTGACAGAAAATTACCAAGAGACCCAGTACTTC.

This clone has a count of ten or more. This chain joins TRBV7-2 and TRBJ2-5; D might be TRBD2 (5 bases). From germline, CDR1 is SGHTA and CDR2 FQGNSA. The ends were cut back, 3 bases at V and 2 bases at J, with 7 bases in the middle. CDR3 length: 13 amino acids. CDR3 sequence: CASSFRGQETQYF. The CDR3 DNA follows: TGTGCCAGCAGCTTTCGGGGACAAGAGACCCAGTACTTC.

The chain uses TRBV6-1 and TRBJ2-7, with 7 bases that match TRBD2. The V and J ends lost 11 bases and 4 bases, in that order; junction bases with no gene match: 5. Germline V lookup: CDR1 MNHNS, CDR2 SASEGT. The CDR3 totals 11 residues. CDR3 residues: CAGGREYEQYF. CDR3 coding DNA: TGTGCCGGCGGGCGGGAGTACGAGCAGTACTTC.

This clone was detected a few times. This chain uses TRBV11-2 with TRBJ2-7, with D perhaps TRBD2 (6 bases). V lost 3 bases and J lost 0, with 15 bases in between. The CDR3 loop spans 16 amino acids. Germline V lookup: CDR1 SGHAT, CDR2 FQNNGV. Here the CDR3 DNA reads TGTGCCAGCAGCTTTACAGCGCCGGGACTCTCCTACGAGCAGTACTTC. Protein sequence: CASSFTAPGLSYEQYF.